This TCR beta chain was sequenced for a study of shared clonotypes between healthy human individuals. Across the whole study: The study drew on two women and three men aged 18 to 49 as donors. The plates for each donor numbered three CD4 naive, three CD4 memory, two CD8 naive and one CD8 memory. Study-level points and caveats: Larger estimated richness was generally seen in naive subsets than in memory subsets. Represented diversity, genetic and exposure-history alike, was limited by few donors.

As regards this clone: Its antigen is undetermined.

Cells designated naive CD8 were CD45RO-negative and were positively selected for CCR7, with terminally differentiated effector memory CD45RA+ cells excluded. Sequencing was performed with immunoSEQ multiplex PCR; in TCRdb, only in-frame clones are kept and a portion is missing. The data hold approximately 2,200,000 clones, with about 92% observed a single time. V lost 0 bases, J lost 8 bases, and 7 bases stayed unmatched. The CDR3 is made up of 15 amino acids. Germline loops: CDR1 LGHNA, CDR2 YNFKEQ. Sequencing was performed on naive CD8+ T cells from PBMCs. The TCR sequence derives from a young man in good health. Some clones in this sample may be carry-over from other donors' samples. V gene TRBV4-2 combines with J gene TRBJ1-2, with TRBD1 matching over 9 bases. The DNA for the CDR3 is TGTGCCAGCAGCCAAGATAGGGGACAGGGTAGCGGCTACACCTTC. Amino acids: CASSQDRGQGSGYTF.